This TCR beta chain stems from a study of T-cell memory formation after mild COVID-19. In its sample, this clonotype was seen a few times. A single record per CDR3 protein comes from TCRdb applying MiXCR to the 5' RACE reads. The table shows 450,000 to 650,000 distinct CDR3 sequences, with roughly 20% occurring only once. The TCR originated in an adult woman who had mild COVID-19 (a few samples of this study predate the infection). Cell type and time point are not known. Input material: PBMCs or a T cell subset sorted from them (not recorded which).

The CDR3 loop reads CASSPDGGISPLHF. The CDR3, as DNA: TGTGCCAGCTCACCGGACGGTGGGATATCACCCCTCCACTTT. The V call is TRBV18, the J call TRBJ1-6; no reliable D call. The germline V and J ends were trimmed by 3 bases and 10 bases, with 13 bases remaining between them. Germline V gene lookup returns CDR1 KGHSH and CDR2 LQKENI. The CDR3 has 14 residues.